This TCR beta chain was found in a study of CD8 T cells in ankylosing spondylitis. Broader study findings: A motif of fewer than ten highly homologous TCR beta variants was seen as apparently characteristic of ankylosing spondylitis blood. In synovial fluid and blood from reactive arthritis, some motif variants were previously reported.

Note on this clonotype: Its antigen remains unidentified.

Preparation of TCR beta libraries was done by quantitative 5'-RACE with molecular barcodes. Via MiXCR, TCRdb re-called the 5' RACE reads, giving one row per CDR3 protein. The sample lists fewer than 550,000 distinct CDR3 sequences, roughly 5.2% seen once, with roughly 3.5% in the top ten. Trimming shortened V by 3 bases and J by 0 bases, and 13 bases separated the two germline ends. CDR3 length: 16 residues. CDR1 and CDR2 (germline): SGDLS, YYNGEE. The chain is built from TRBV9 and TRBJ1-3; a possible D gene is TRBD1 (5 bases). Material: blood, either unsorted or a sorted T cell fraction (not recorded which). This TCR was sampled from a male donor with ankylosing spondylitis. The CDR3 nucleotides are TGTGCCAGCAGCGGAGTCGAGGGGCGCTCTGGAAACACCATATATTTT. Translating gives CASSGVEGRSGNTIYF.